This T cell receptor (beta chain) is drawn from a study of T cells in tuberculosis. Study-wide points: The stringent gate may have excluded weak CD1B-GMM tetramer binders.

Chain pairing is unknown; alpha and beta were sequenced separately. Sequenced by immunoSEQ multiplex PCR; TCRdb stores in-frame clones only, minus some. The sample includes 85,000 to 100,000 clones, approximately 90% of them seen just once. After thawing and overnight rest, PBMC were stained with GMM-loaded CD1B tetramer, viability dye and anti-CD3 for sorting. C32 glucose monomycolate from Rhodococcus equi was loaded onto the CD1B tetramers. Tetramer-sorted PBMC had been CD14 monocyte-depleted before freezing. Germline V lookup: CDR1 SGHTA, CDR2 FQGNSA. This CDR3 has 14 amino acids. The V gene lost 1 base and the J gene lost 0 bases, with 6 bases spanning the gap.

The TCR was taken from an adult woman with latent tuberculosis. V is TRBV7-2 and J is TRBJ1-2; no clear D. Sequencing input: CD1b-GMM tetramer-negative cells sorted from PBMCs. The CDR3 sequence: CASSLGAANYGYTF. The CDR3 nucleotides are TGTGCCAGCAGCTTAGGTGCAGCTAACTATGGCTACACCTTC.